This T cell receptor (beta chain) was documented in a study of T cell responses to AZD1222 COVID-19 vaccine. Overall study findings and caveats: Targets within unmutated variant regions were reportedly found for nearly half of spike-specific TCRs. The donors showed a predominance of white British ancestry and of females, with possible underestimation of clonal diversity.

Profiling relied on immunoSEQ multiplex PCR, and the TCRdb table lists in-frame clones only, not all of them. This table holds over 95,000 clones, about 90% found once. Doses given second, at about 4 or about 12 weeks, were pooled. Remarks on this clone: Antigen unknown.

The CDR3 has 17 amino acids. Germline V gene lookup returns CDR1 MNHEY and CDR2 SMNVEV (reference sequence). Trimming at V came to 4 bases and at J to 3 bases, leaving 7 bases not matched to a gene. The rearrangement uses TRBV27 and TRBJ2-1; 12 nucleotides align to TRBD1. Here the sequenced sample was peripheral blood, taken 28 days after the second AZD1222 dose. This receptor was identified in an adult who received the AZD1222 COVID-19 vaccine. As DNA, the CDR3 is TGTGCCAGCAGTTCCTCCGGGACAGGGGGCAGCTACAATGAGCAGTTCTTC. Translating it yields CASSSSGTGGSYNEQFF.